The clone carrying this TCR beta chain showed up just once. Its antigen remains unknown. The protocol was immunoSEQ multiplex PCR, while the TCRdb copy is restricted to in-frame clones and leaves out a portion. Of roughly 100,000 clones listed, approximately 79% are singletons. These data come from a study of T cell clones after liver transplantation. The wider study: In this trial, immunosuppression withdrawal was attempted within 2 years of liver transplant. Study observations and caveats: In a couple of subjects, few donor cells limited the measurable donor-reactive repertoire.

CDR3 size: 15 residues. Trimming cost V 4 bases and J 2 bases, with 14 bases left between them. CDR1 is SGHRS and CDR2 is YFSETQ in the germline V gene. This sample comprised CD4+ T cells from blood, obtained around 50 months after liver transplant. V is TRBV5-1 and J is TRBJ2-3; D unresolved. This receptor was taken from a human patient who received a liver transplant. These T cells may partly come from the graft donor. The CDR3 reads CASSGRQVTTDTQYF. The CDR3, as DNA: TGCGCCAGCAGCGGAAGACAAGTAACCACAGATACGCAGTATTTT.